This TCR beta chain was identified during a study of blood T cell repertoires in COVID-19. Study in general: The United States, Italy and Spain were the sources of the acute and convalescent COVID-19 samples. PBMCs, B-cell-depleted T cells, or T cells were the source of the cDNA or gDNA that made up the material.

The protocol was immunoSEQ multiplex PCR, while the TCRdb copy is restricted to in-frame clones and leaves out a portion. The table shows around 94,000 clones, with about four fifths occurring only once. The CDR3 is 14 residues long. Germline lookup yields CDR1 ENHRY and CDR2 SYGVKD. The V end was cut by 2 bases, the J end by 7 bases, with 9 bases between. Only a few counts were recorded for this clone. The sequenced sample was peripheral blood. The TCR sequence derives from a human donor in a cohort sampled during active COVID-19. This chain joins TRBV10-3 and TRBJ1-6; no definite D call. Here the CDR3 DNA reads TGTGCCATCAGTGAGCCTTTGGAGAATTCACCCCTCCACTTT. Protein product: CAISEPLENSPLHF.